This record covers a single T cell receptor beta chain. The antigen remains unidentified. HIV-negative, healthy adults without recent acute infections or vaccinations were the donors. This sample is part of a study of shared clonotypes between healthy human individuals. Whole-study results and caveats: Around 5% was the fraction of naive CD4 clonotypes found shared across a few donors. Estimated richness was generally greater in naive than memory subsets.

Authors' data handling: Sequence data from immunoSEQ were junction-only and lacked quality scores; consequently, filtering differed. Assay: immunoSEQ multiplex PCR; the TCRdb copy retains only in-frame clones and omits some. The D gene and trimming were derived from the DNA, and the V and J assignments and clone size from that table. Of 2 million to 2.5 million clones in the sample, less than 95% are singletons; the top ten hold 0.3% to 0.45%. This CDR3 region has 14 residues. Germline CDR1 MDHEN, CDR2 SYDVKM. The V and J ends lost 7 bases and 2 bases respectively, with 15 bases between them. The rearrangement joins TRBV28 to TRBJ2-7; a possible D gene is TRBD2 (7 bases). The sequencing input was naive CD4+ T cells from PBMCs. Subset described: CD45RA+ positively selected. The receptor was isolated from a man aged 18 to 29 in good health. Some clones in this sample may be carry-over from other donors' samples. This CDR3 reads CASTGGGQTYEQYF. CDR3 in DNA: TGTGCCAGCACTGGGGGGGGGCAGACCTACGAGCAGTACTTC. Full variable domain (missing parts from reference TRBV28 and TRBJ2-7): DVKVTQSSRYLVKRTGEKVFLECVQDMDHENMFWYRQDPGLGLRLIYFSYDVKMKEKGDIPEGYSVSREKKERFSLILESASTNQTSMYLCASTGGGQTYEQYFGPGTRLTVT.